This T cell receptor beta chain was recovered during a study of blood T cell repertoires in COVID-19. Across the whole study: The samples span acute and convalescent COVID-19 from the United States, Italy and Spain. T cells, B-cell-depleted T cells, or PBMCs provided the cDNA or gDNA that served as material.

The CDR3 sequence is 14 residues long. Trimming removed 6 bases from V and 4 bases from J, with 10 bases in between. Germline CDR1 and CDR2: LNHDA and SQIVND (reference sequence). How the authors handled the data: Nucleated cell counts were estimated from reference gene primer amplification. Data came from immunoSEQ multiplex PCR; TCRdb stores just in-frame clones and leaves some out. V and J calls and clone size are those listed in that table; D and trimming were worked out from the DNA. The top ten clones hold approximately 30% of a sample with approximately 220,000 clones, 75% to 90% of them seen once.

The sequence was collected from a man aged 35 to 55 with acute or convalescent COVID-19. The sample taken for sequencing was peripheral blood. V gene TRBV19 combines with J gene TRBJ2-6; a possible D gene is TRBD1 (5 bases). CDR3 in amino acids: CASREQVGANVLTF. The CDR3 DNA sequence: TGTGCCAGTAGGGAACAGGTGGGGGCCAACGTCCTGACTTTC.